The T cell receptor beta chain described here comes from a study of shared T cell receptors in the human thymus. Measured with immunoSEQ multiplex PCR; TCRdb has only the in-frame clones, and not every one. The sample shows hundreds of thousands of clones, roughly 74% of them seen only once. This CDR3 region has 15 residues. Germline assignment: CDR1 SGHDT and CDR2 YYEEEE. V lost 0 bases, J lost 6 bases, and 6 bases stayed unmatched. The data were also submitted as part of a second study, on human thymus T cells. According to that study: The study used thymus tissue resected during corrective heart surgery. An apparent bias in V and J gene usage was seen in thymic and blood repertoires. Highly overlapping thymic repertoires among unrelated individuals were reported in related research.

The chain joins TRBV5-6 to TRBJ2-1; 7 bases align to TRBD1. The sequenced sample consisted of thymocytes. This TCR derives from a boy under three years old with a congenital heart defect. The DNA for the CDR3 is TGTGCCAGCAGCTTGGGAAGGGGGCGTTCCAATGAGCAGTTCTTC. It yields the protein CASSLGRGRSNEQFF.